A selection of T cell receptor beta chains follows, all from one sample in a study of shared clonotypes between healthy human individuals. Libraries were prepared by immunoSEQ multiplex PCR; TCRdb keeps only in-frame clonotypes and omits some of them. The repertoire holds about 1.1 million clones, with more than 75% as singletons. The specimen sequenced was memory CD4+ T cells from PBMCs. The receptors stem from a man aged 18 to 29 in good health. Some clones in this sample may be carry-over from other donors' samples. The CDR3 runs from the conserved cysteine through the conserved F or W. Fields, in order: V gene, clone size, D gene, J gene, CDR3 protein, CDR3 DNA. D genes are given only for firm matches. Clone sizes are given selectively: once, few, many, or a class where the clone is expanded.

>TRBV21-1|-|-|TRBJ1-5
CASSNRTGFSNQPQHF
TGTGCCAGCAGCAATCGTACAGGTTTTAGCAATCAGCCCCAGCATTTT
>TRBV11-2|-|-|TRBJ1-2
CASSSIQRQLDYGYTF
TGTGCCAGCAGCTCCATTCAAAGGCAGTTGGACTATGGCTACACCTTC
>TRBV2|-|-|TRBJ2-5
CASSVAGTQYF
TGTGCCAGCAGTGTCGCTGGGACCCAGTACTTC
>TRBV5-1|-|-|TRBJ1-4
CASSLTPGHEKLFF
TGCGCCAGCAGTTTAACCCCGGGCCACGAAAAACTGTTTTTT
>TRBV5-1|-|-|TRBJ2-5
CASSFGGTRQETQYF
TGCGCCAGCAGCTTTGGCGGGACGAGGCAAGAGACCCAGTACTTC
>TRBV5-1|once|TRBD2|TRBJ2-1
CASRPPGLADYNEQFF
TGCGCCAGCCGACCCCCAGGACTAGCGGACTACAATGAGCAGTTCTTC
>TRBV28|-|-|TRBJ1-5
CASSLFPNQPQHF
TGTGCCAGCAGTCTATTTCCGAATCAGCCCCAGCATTTT
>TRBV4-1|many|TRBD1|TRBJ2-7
CASSQRTGDEQYF
TGCGCCAGCAGCCAGCGGACAGGGGACGAGCAGTACTTC
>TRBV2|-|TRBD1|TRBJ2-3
CASSVRDRGADTQYF
TGTGCCAGCAGTGTGAGGGACAGGGGTGCAGATACGCAGTATTTT
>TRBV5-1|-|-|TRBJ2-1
CASSLGTGSSYNEQFF
TGCGCCAGCAGCTTGGGGACGGGGAGCTCCTACAATGAGCAGTTCTTC
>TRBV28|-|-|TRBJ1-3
CASSLRSGNTIYF
TGTGCCAGCAGTTTAAGGTCTGGAAACACCATATATTTT
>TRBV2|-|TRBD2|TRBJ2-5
CASSGLARSETQYF
TGTGCCAGCAGTGGACTAGCGAGGTCAGAGACCCAGTACTTC
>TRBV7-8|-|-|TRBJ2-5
CASSLDRETQYF
TGTGCCAGCAGCTTAGACAGAGAGACCCAGTACTTC
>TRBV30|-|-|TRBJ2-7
CAWNYGGYEQYF
TGTGCCTGGAACTACGGGGGCTACGAGCAGTACTTC
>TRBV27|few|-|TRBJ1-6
CASSGVRGSPLHF
TGTGCCAGCAGCGGAGTGAGGGGTTCACCCCTCCACTTT
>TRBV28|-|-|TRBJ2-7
CASSLRSVFSVFHEQYF
TGTGCCAGCAGTTTGAGAAGCGTCTTTTCGGTTTTCCACGAGCAGTACTTC
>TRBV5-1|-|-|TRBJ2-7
CASSYDTDSPSYEQYF
TGCGCCAGCAGCTACGACACTGACAGCCCTTCCTACGAGCAGTACTTC
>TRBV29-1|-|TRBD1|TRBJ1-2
CSVGTGQGVGGYTF
TGCAGCGTTGGAACGGGGCAGGGGGTAGGTGGCTACACCTTC
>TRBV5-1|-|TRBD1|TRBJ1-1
CASSSNRGTVEAFF
TGCGCCAGCAGCTCAAACAGGGGGACAGTTGAAGCTTTCTTT
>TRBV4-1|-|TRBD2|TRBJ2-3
CASSLRESTSTDTQYF
TGCGCCAGCAGCTTGCGGGAGAGCACTAGCACAGATACGCAGTATTTT
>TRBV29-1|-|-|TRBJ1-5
CSVRTGSNQPQHF
TGCAGCGTCCGAACAGGGAGCAATCAGCCCCAGCATTTT
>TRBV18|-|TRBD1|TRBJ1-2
CASSYGTGGAYTF
TGTGCCAGCTCATACGGGACAGGGGGAGCCTACACCTTC
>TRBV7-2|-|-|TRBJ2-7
CASSLAGDLPYEQYF
TGTGCCAGCAGCTTAGCAGGAGACCTCCCCTACGAGCAGTACTTC
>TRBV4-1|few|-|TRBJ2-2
CASSHPLRDRELFF
TGCGCCAGCAGCCACCCACTGCGGGACCGGGAGCTGTTTTTT
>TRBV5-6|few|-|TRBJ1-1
CASSWGRTEAFF
TGTGCCAGCAGCTGGGGGCGGACTGAAGCTTTCTTT
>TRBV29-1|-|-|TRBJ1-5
CSAPAGGYRNQPQHF
TGCAGCGCGCCGGCGGGAGGGTACCGAAATCAGCCCCAGCATTTT
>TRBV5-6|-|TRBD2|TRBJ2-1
CASSLLLAGVLDEQFF
TGTGCCAGCAGCTTGTTACTAGCGGGAGTGCTAGATGAGCAGTTCTTC
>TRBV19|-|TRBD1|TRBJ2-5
CASSITGGQETQYF
TGTGCCAGTAGTATAACAGGGGGCCAAGAGACCCAGTACTTC
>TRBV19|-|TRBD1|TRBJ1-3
CASSVDRERNTIYF
TGTGCCAGTAGTGTTGACAGGGAGAGGAACACCATATATTTT
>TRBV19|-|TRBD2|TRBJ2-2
CASSILSGRVGAGELFF
TGTGCCAGTAGTATTCTTAGCGGGAGGGTCGGAGCCGGGGAGCTGTTTTTT
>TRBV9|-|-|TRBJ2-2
CASSVQEGVGELFF
TGTGCCAGCAGCGTACAGGAAGGAGTCGGGGAGCTGTTTTTT
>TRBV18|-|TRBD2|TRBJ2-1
CASSPGSGRASYNEQFF
TGTGCCAGCTCACCAGGTAGCGGGAGGGCCTCCTACAATGAGCAGTTCTTC
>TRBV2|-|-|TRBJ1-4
CASGGRGNEKLFF
TGTGCCAGCGGGGGACGGGGAAATGAAAAACTGTTTTTT
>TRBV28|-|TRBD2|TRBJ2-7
CASSPSGVSSYEQYF
TGTGCCAGCAGTCCCAGCGGGGTGAGCTCCTACGAGCAGTACTTC
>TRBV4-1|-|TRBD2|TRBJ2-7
CASSRTGTSGRSYEQYF
TGCGCCAGCAGCCGGACCGGGACTAGCGGGCGGTCCTACGAGCAGTACTTC
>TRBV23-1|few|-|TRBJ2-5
CASKEIPPETQYF
TGCGCCAGCAAGGAGATTCCCCCAGAGACCCAGTACTTC
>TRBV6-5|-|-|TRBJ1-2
CASSYSIVGGGYTF
TGTGCCAGCAGTTACTCGATAGTGGGGGGAGGCTACACCTTC
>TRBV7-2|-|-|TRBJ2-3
CASSSSTGIGQYF
TGTGCCAGCAGCTCTTCTACCGGGATCGGGCAGTATTTT
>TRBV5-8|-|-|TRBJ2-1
CASKKRGRPIWEQFF
TGTGCCAGCAAGAAAAGGGGACGGCCGATTTGGGAGCAGTTCTTC
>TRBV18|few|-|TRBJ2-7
CASSRDSGTYEQYF
TGTGCCAGCTCACGGGATTCAGGGACCTACGAGCAGTACTTC
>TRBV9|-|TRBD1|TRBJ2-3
CASWAPIWTGKMADTQYF
TGTGCCAGCTGGGCCCCGATTTGGACAGGGAAGATGGCAGATACGCAGTATTTT
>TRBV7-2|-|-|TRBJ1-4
CASSFRSGREKLFF
TGTGCCAGCAGTTTCAGGAGCGGTCGCGAAAAACTGTTTTTT
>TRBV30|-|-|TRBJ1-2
CAWSGPGTVNYGYTF
TGTGCCTGGAGTGGCCCAGGGACGGTTAACTATGGCTACACCTTC
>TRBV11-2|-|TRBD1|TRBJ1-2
CASSLGQGVPYGYTF
TGTGCCAGCAGCTTAGGACAGGGGGTCCCCTATGGCTACACCTTC
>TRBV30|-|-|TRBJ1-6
CAWTVKGSNSPLHF
TGTGCCTGGACCGTGAAGGGGAGTAATTCACCCCTCCACTTT
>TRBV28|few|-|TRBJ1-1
CASSFPHYRPISGNTEAFF
TGTGCCAGCAGTTTCCCCCATTATAGGCCAATTAGTGGGAACACTGAAGCTTTCTTT
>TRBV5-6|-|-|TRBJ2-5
CASSLTTETQYF
TGTGCCAGCAGCTTGACTACGGAGACCCAGTACTTC
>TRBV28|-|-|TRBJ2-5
CASSAGQETQYF
TGTGCCAGCAGTGCGGGGCAAGAGACCCAGTACTTC